This paragraph reports one T cell receptor (beta chain). The target antigen is unknown. The data derive from a study of identical twins. Study-level results: There were fewer insertions in abundant cord blood beta clonotypes, but memory repertoires showed no such pattern. Findings depended on cross-sectional statistics rather than tracking the same donors.

TCRdb itself ran the 5' RACE reads through MiXCR, one entry per CDR3 protein. The sample has roughly 690,000 distinct CDR3 sequences; around 6.1% are singletons. Deletions cut 2 bases from V and 2 bases from J, with 8 bases between. The V gene's germline CDR1 is KGHSH and CDR2 LQKENI. This CDR3 contains 14 residues. Healthy Caucasians provided all donations. The V and J genes are TRBV18 and TRBJ2-3; D ambiguous. The clonotype originates from a man aged 18 to 35 in good health. The sequenced sample consisted of naive T cells sorted from blood. The CDR3 nucleotides read TGTGCCAGCTCACCAATAACTGACACAGATACGCAGTATTTT. Translation gives CASSPITDTDTQYF.